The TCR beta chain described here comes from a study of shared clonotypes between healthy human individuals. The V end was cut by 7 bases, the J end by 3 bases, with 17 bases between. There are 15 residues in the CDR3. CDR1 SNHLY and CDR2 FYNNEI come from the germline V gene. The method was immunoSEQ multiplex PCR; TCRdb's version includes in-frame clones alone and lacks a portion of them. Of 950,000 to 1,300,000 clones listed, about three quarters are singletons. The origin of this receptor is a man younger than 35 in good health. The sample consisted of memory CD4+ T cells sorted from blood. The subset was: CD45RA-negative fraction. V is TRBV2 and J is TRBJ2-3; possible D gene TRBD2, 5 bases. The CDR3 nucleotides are TGTGCCAGCACCTTCGGACTGGGAATGACAGATACGCAGTATTTT. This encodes CASTFGLGMTDTQYF.